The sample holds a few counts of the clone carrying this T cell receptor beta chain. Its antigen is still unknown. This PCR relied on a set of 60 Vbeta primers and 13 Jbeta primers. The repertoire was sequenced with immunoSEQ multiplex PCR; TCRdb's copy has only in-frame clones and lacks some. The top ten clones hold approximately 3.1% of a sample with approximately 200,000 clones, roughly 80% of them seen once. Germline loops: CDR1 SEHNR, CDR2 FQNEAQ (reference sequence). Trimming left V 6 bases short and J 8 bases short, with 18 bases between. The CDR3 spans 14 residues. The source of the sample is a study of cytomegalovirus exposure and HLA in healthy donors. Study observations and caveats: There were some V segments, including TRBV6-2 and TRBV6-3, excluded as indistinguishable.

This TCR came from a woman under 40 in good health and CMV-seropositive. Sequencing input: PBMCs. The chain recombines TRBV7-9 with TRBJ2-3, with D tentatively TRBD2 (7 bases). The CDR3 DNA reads TGTGCCAGCAGGAGGGGGGGTGGAGGAGTTACGCAGTATTTT. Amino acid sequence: CASRRGGGGVTQYF.